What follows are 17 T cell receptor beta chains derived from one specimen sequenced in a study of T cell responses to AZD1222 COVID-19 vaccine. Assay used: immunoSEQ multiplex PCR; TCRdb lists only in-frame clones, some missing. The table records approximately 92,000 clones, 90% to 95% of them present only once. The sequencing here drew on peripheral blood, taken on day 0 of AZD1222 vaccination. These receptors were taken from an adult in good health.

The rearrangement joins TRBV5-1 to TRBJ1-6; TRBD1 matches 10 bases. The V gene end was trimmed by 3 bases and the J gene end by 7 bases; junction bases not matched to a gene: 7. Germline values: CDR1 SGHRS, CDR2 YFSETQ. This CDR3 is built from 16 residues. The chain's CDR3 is CASSSSTGGANSPLHF. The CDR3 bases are TGCGCCAGCAGCTCCTCGACAGGGGGCGCGAATTCACCCCTCCACTTT.

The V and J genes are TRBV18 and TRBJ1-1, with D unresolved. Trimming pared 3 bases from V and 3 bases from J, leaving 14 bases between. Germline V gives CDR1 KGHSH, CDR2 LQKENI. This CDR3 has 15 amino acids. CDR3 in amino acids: CASSPTEGWDTEAFF. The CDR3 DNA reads TGTGCCAGCTCACCGACGGAAGGGTGGGACACTGAAGCTTTCTTT.

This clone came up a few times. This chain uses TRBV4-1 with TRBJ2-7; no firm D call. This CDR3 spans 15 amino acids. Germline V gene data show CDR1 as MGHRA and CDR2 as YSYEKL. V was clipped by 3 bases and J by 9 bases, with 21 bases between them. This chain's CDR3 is CASSQFENLRYGQYF. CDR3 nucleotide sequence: TGCGCCAGCAGCCAGTTCGAGAACCTACGTTATGGGCAGTACTTC.

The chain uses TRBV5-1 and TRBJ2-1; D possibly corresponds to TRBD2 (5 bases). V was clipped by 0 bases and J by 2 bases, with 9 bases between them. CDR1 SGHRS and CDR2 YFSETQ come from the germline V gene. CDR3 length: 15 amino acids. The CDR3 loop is CASSLDGGAYNEQFF. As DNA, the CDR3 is TGCGCCAGCAGCTTGGATGGAGGCGCCTACAATGAGCAGTTCTTC.

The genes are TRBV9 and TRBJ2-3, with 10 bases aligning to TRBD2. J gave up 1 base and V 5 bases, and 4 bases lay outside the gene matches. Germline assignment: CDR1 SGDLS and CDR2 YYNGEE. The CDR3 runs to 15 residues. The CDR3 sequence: CASSSGTSGTDTQYF. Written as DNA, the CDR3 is TGTGCCAGCAGTTCCGGGACTAGCGGCACAGATACGCAGTATTTT. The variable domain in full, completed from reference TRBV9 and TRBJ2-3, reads DSGVTQTPKHLITATGQRVTLRCSPRSGDLSVYWYQQSLDQGLQFLIQYYNGEERAKGNILERFSAQQFPDLHSELNLSSLELGDSALYFCASSSGTSGTDTQYFGPGTRLTVL.

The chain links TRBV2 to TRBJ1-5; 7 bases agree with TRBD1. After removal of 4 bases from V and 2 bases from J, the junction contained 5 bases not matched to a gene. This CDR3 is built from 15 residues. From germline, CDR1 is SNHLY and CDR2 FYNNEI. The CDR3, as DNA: TGTGCCAGCAGTGTCAGGGGGGCTGGCAATCAGCCCCAGCATTTT. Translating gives CASSVRGAGNQPQHF. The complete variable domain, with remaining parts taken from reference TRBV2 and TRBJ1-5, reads EPEVTQTPSHQVTQMGQEVILRCVPISNHLYFYWYRQILGQKVEFLVSFYNNEISEKSEIFDDQFSVERPDGSNFTLKIRSTKLEDSAMYFCASSVRGAGNQPQHFGDGTRLSIL.

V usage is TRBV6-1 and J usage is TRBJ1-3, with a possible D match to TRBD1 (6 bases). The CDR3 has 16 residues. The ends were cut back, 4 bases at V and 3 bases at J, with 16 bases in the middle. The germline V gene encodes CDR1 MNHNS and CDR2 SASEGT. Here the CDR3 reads CASSVEQGRYGNTIYF. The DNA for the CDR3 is TGTGCCAGCAGTGTGGAACAGGGCCGGTATGGAAACACCATATATTTT.

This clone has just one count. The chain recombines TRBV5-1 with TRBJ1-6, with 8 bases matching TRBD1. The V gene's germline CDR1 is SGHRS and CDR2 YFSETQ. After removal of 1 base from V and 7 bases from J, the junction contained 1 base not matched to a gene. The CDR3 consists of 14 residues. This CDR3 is CASSLRQGNSPLHF. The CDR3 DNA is TGCGCCAGCAGCTTGAGACAGGGGAATTCACCCCTCCACTTT.

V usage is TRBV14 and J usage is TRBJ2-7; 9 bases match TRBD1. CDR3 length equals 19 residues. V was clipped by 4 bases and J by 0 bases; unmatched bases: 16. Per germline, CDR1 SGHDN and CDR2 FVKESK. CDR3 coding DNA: TGTGCCAGCAGCCCCGAGAAATCGGGCGACAGGGGGAGCTCCTACGAGCAGTACTTC. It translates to CASSPEKSGDRGSSYEQYF.

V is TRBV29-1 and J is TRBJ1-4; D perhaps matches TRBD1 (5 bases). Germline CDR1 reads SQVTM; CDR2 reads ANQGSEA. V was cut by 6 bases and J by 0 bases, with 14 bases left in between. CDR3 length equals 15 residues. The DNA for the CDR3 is TGCAGCGTCGCCCCCGGGACTTCAACTAATGAAAAACTGTTTTTT. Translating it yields CSVAPGTSTNEKLFF.

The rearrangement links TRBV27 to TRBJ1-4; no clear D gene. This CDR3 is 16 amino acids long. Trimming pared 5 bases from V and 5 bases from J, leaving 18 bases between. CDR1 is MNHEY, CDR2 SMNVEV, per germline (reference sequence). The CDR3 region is CASSPLAVLKNEKLFF. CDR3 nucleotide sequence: TGTGCCAGCAGTCCCCTTGCCGTCCTCAAAAATGAAAAACTGTTTTTT. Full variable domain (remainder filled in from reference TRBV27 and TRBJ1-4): EAQVTQNPRYLITVTGKKLTVTCSQNMNHEYMSWYRQDPGLGLRQIYYSMNVEVTDKGDVPEGYKVSRKEKRNFPLILESPSPNQTSLYFCASSPLAVLKNEKLFFGSGTQLSVL.

CDR3 in DNA: TGTGCCAGCAGCTGGACAGGGAACACCGGGGAGCTGTTTTTT. Residues: CASSWTGNTGELFF. This chain links TRBV11-3 with TRBJ2-2, with 7 nucleotides matching TRBD1. Germline trimming cut 4 bases from V and 1 base from J; bases unmatched to any gene: 0. CDR1 and CDR2 from the germline V gene are SGHNT and YENEEA. The CDR3 extends over 14 amino acids.

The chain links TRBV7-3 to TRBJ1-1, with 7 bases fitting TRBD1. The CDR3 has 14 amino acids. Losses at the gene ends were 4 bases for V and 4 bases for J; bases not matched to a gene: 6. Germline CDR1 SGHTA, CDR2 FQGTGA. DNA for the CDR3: TGTGCCAGCAGCTCCTATAAGGGGGCCACTGAAGCTTTCTTT. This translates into CASSSYKGATEAFF.

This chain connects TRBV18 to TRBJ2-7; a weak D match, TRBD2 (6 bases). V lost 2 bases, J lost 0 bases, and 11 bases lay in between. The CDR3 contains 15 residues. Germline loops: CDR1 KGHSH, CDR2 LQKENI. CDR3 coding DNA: TGTGCCAGCTCACCAGTGGGGGGTAGCTCCTACGAGCAGTACTTC. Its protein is CASSPVGGSSYEQYF.

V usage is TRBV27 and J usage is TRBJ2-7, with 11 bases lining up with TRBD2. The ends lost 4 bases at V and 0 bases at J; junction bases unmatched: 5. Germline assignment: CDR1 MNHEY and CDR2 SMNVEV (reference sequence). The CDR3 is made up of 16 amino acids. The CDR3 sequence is CASSSRTSGLSYEQYF. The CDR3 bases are TGTGCCAGCAGTTCAAGGACTAGCGGGCTCTCCTACGAGCAGTACTTC.

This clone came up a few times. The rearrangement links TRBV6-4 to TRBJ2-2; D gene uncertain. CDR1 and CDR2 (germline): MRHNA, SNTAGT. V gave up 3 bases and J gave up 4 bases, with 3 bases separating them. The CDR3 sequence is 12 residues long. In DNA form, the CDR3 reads TGTGCCAGCAGTGAGGGCACCGGGGAGCTGTTTTTT. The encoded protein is CASSEGTGELFF.

The CDR3 reads CASSQTVNTEAFF. The CDR3, as DNA: TGTGCCAGCAGTCAGACGGTGAACACTGAAGCTTTCTTT. The chain uses TRBV7-9 and TRBJ1-1; no clear D gene. Germline lookup yields CDR1 SEHNR and CDR2 FQNEAQ (reference sequence). Trimming removed 6 bases at V and 0 bases at J, with 8 bases between. The CDR3 is made up of 13 amino acids. The complete variable domain, with remaining parts taken from reference TRBV7-9 and TRBJ1-1, reads DTGVSQNPRHKITKRGQNVTFRCDPISEHNRLYWYRQTLGQGPEFLTYFQNEAQLEKSRLLSDRFSAERPKGSFSTLEIQRTEQGDSAMYLCASSQTVNTEAFFGQGTRLTVV.